These 18 T cell receptor beta chains were all obtained from the same sample, sequenced in a study of blood T cell repertoires in COVID-19. TCRdb's table, derived via immunoSEQ multiplex PCR, lists solely in-frame clones and lacks some. The table records 200,000 to 250,000 clones, about 78% of them present only once. The sequenced sample was peripheral blood. These receptors were taken from a woman aged 70-85 years with acute or convalescent COVID-19.

V is TRBV6-4 and J is TRBJ1-5; D gene ambiguous. This CDR3 comprises 13 residues. V dropped 4 bases and J dropped 5 bases, with 9 bases sitting between them. CDR1 and CDR2 (germline): MRHNA, SNTAGT. CDR3 sequence: CASSAEEDQPQHF. CDR3 coding DNA: TGTGCCAGCAGTGCCGAGGAGGATCAGCCCCAGCATTTT.

CDR3 bases: TGTGCCACCAGCGGGGGGGGACCCCTCCACTTT. Its protein is CATSGGGPLHF. The chain carries TRBV15 and TRBJ1-6; maybe TRBD1 (5 bases). V was trimmed by 5 bases and J by 12 bases, leaving 8 bases between them. CDR3 length: 11 amino acids. Germline values: CDR1 LNHNV, CDR2 YYDKDF (reference sequence). Combining the CDR3 with reference TRBV15 and TRBJ1-6 gives the whole variable domain DAMVIQNPRYQVTQFGKPVTLSCSQTLNHNVMYWYQQKSSQAPKLLFHYYDKDFNNEADTPDNFQSRRPNTSFCFLDIRSPGLGDTAMYLCATSGGGPLHFGNGTRLTVT.

The chain couples TRBV27 to TRBJ2-3, with 8 nucleotides matching TRBD1. Trimming removed 6 bases from V and 4 bases from J; junction bases left unmatched: 6. CDR1 MNHEY and CDR2 SMNVEV come from the germline V gene (reference sequence). The CDR3 consists of 14 residues. The CDR3 sequence: CASSQGAGADTQYF. Written as DNA, the CDR3 is TGTGCCAGCAGCCAGGGGGCCGGCGCAGATACGCAGTATTTT.

The chain combines TRBV6-6 with TRBJ2-3, with 13 bases identical to TRBD2. Germline CDR1 reads MNHNY; CDR2 reads SVGAGI (reference sequence). V shed 6 bases and J 4 bases; nucleotides not matched to a gene: 4. The CDR3 length is 15 residues. The CDR3, as DNA: TGTGCCAGCAGCTACGGACTAGCGGGGGCAGATACGCAGTATTTT. It specifies CASSYGLAGADTQYF.

The V and J genes are TRBV14 and TRBJ2-1, with TRBD2 matching 7 bases. CDR1 SGHDN and CDR2 FVKESK come from the germline V gene. The CDR3 extends over 14 amino acids. Trimming removed 8 bases from V and 5 bases from J; junction bases left unmatched: 9. CDR3 residues: CASQGTNLNNEQFF. The CDR3 DNA reads as TGTGCCAGCCAAGGGACTAACCTCAACAATGAGCAGTTCTTC.

A single count supports this clone. The genes are TRBV27 and TRBJ1-1; a possible D gene is TRBD1 (6 bases). The CDR3 consists of 14 residues. V was cut by 5 bases and J by 0 bases, with 10 bases left in between. CDR1 is MNHEY, CDR2 SMNVEV, per germline (reference sequence). The CDR3 region has the DNA TGTGCCAGCAGTAGACAGGTAATGAACACTGAAGCTTTCTTT. Residues: CASSRQVMNTEAFF.

The chain recombines TRBV3-1 (or the pseudogene TRBV3-2) with TRBJ2-5; 8 nucleotides align to TRBD2. V lost 1 base to trimming and J lost 5 bases; unmatched junction nucleotides: 6. Per germline, CDR1 LGHDT and CDR2 YNNKEL (reference sequence). The CDR3 is 15 amino acids. The chain's CDR3 is CASSQVRGGLETQYF. CDR3 DNA sequence: TGTGCCAGCAGCCAAGTCCGGGGGGGCCTGGAGACCCAGTACTTC.

The genes are TRBV5-1 and TRBJ2-2, with TRBD2 matching over 8 bases. V lost 5 bases to trimming and J lost 4 bases; unmatched junction nucleotides: 7. The germline V gene has CDR1 SGHRS and CDR2 YFSETQ. This CDR3 region has 15 residues. The CDR3 nucleotides are TGCGCCAGCAGGGGAGCGGGGGTTGCCACCGGGGAGCTGTTTTTT. Translated, it gives CASRGAGVATGELFF.

This clone was recorded once. The rearrangement links TRBV11-2 to TRBJ2-1; 7 bases agree with TRBD2. This CDR3 region has 17 residues. Per the germline V gene, CDR1 is SGHAT and CDR2 is FQNNGV. After removal of 5 bases from V and 4 bases from J, the junction contained 14 bases not matched to a gene. The CDR3 bases are TGTGCCAGCAGCCCGCGCGGTGCGGGGGAGGGATACAATGAGCAGTTCTTC. It is translated as CASSPRGAGEGYNEQFF.

This clone was recorded a few times. The chain uses TRBV6-5 and TRBJ1-4, with 8 bases that match TRBD1. Germline lookup yields CDR1 MNHEY and CDR2 SVGAGI. V was pared by 5 bases and J by 7 bases, with 6 bases of the junction left unmatched. The CDR3 is 14 residues long. CDR3 in amino acids: CASSQIGQGEKLFF. DNA of the CDR3: TGTGCCAGCAGTCAGATAGGACAGGGTGAAAAACTGTTTTTT.

V gene TRBV6-4 combines with J gene TRBJ2-7; TRBD1 is a possible D gene (6 bases). V gave up 6 bases and J gave up 7 bases, with 16 bases separating them. The CDR3 contains 13 residues. Germline loops: CDR1 MRHNA, CDR2 SNTAGT. The CDR3 is CASSASRGYEQYF. CDR3 bases: TGTGCCAGCAGCGCCTCGAGGGGGTATGAGCAGTACTTC.

The CDR3 sequence is CASSLADSLAALHF. As DNA, the CDR3 is TGTGCCAGCAGCTTAGCGGACAGTTTAGCAGCCCTCCACTTT. The V call is TRBV7-2, the J call TRBJ1-6, with a possible D match to TRBD1 (6 bases). The CDR3 contains 14 residues. Per germline, CDR1 SGHTA and CDR2 FQGNSA. The ends were cut back, 0 bases at V and 14 bases at J, with 14 bases in the middle.

The rearrangement uses TRBV3-1 (or the pseudogene TRBV3-2) and TRBJ2-1; TRBD1 might be the D (6 bases). The CDR3 runs 16 residues. Trimming shortened V by 1 base and J by 4 bases, and 14 bases separated the two germline ends. In germline, CDR1 is LGHDT, CDR2 YNNKEL (reference sequence). The CDR3 bases are TGTGCCAGCAGCCAAGTTGCCGGGACACATTACAATGAGCAGTTCTTC. Translation: CASSQVAGTHYNEQFF.

V usage is TRBV5-6 and J usage is TRBJ2-1; D gene ambiguous. Looked up from germline, CDR1 is SGHDT and CDR2 is YYEEEE. V was shortened by 4 bases and J by 7 bases, with 6 bases between the two germline ends. CDR3 length: 11 amino acids. The CDR3 here is CASSVSNEQFF. The CDR3 DNA reads as TGTGCCAGCAGCGTGTCAAATGAGCAGTTCTTC.

V gene TRBV11-3 combines with J gene TRBJ2-1; 12 bases are shared with TRBD2. Germline V gene data show CDR1 as SGHNT and CDR2 as YENEEA. Trimming removed 0 bases from V and 8 bases from J; junction bases left unmatched: 5. The CDR3 extends over 16 amino acids. CDR3 in DNA: TGTGCCAGCAGCTTAGAGTCTAGCGGGGGGGCCGATGAGCAGTTCTTC. This translates into CASSLESSGGADEQFF.

This clone was recorded once. The chain employs TRBV5-6 and TRBJ2-4; TRBD2 aligns across 9 bases. With V trimmed by 4 bases and J by 0 bases, 8 bases remained unmatched. Germline values: CDR1 SGHDT, CDR2 YYEEEE. The CDR3 has 17 amino acids. CDR3: CASSLIAGVLAKNIQYF. Here the CDR3 DNA reads TGTGCCAGCAGCCTGATAGCGGGGGTGCTAGCCAAAAACATTCAGTACTTC.

This clone showed up many times. J is TRBJ2-1 and V is TRBV6-5; 8 nucleotides agree with TRBD2. Losses at the gene ends were 1 base for V and 5 bases for J; bases not matched to a gene: 7. CDR3 length equals 16 residues. Germline CDR1 MNHEY, CDR2 SVGAGI. CDR3 sequence (DNA): TGTGCCAGCAGTTACTATGGGCGGGGGGCCAACAATGAGCAGTTCTTC. Translation gives CASSYYGRGANNEQFF.

V gene TRBV6-6 combines with J gene TRBJ2-7; 7 bases match TRBD1. V dropped 5 bases and J dropped 6; count of bases not matched to a gene: 13. CDR3 length equals 15 residues. Germline CDR1 and CDR2: MNHNY and SVGAGI (reference sequence). The CDR3 spells CASSRTGVTSGEQYF. CDR3 sequence (DNA): TGTGCCAGCAGTCGGACAGGCGTAACTTCGGGCGAGCAGTACTTC.